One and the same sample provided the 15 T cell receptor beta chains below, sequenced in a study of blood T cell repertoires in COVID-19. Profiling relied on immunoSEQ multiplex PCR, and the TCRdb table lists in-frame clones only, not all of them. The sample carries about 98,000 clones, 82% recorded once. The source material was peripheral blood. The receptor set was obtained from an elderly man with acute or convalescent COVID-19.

The CDR3 coding sequence is TGTGCCAGCAGTGAGCGAACAGGGGGCTCTGTCTCTGGGGCCAACGTCCTGACTTTC. Protein product: CASSERTGGSVSGANVLTF. V gene TRBV6-4 combines with J gene TRBJ2-6; 9 bases agree with TRBD1. This CDR3 region has 19 residues. With V trimmed by 3 bases and J by 0 bases, 9 bases remained unmatched. Germline CDR1 and CDR2: MRHNA and SNTAGT.

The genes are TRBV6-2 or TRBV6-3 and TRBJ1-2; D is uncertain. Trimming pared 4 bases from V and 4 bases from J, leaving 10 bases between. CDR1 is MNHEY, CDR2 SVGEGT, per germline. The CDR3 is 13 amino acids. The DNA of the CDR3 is TGTGCCAGCAGTTTAGACGGACTCTATGGCTACACCTTC. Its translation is CASSLDGLYGYTF.

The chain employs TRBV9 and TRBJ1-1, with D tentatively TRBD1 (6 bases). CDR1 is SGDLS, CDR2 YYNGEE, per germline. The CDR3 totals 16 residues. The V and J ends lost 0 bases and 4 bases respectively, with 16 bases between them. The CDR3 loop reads CASSVVGGKGSTEAFF. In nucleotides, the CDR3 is TGTGCCAGCAGCGTAGTAGGGGGTAAGGGGAGCACTGAAGCTTTCTTT. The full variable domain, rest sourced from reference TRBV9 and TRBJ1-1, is DSGVTQTPKHLITATGQRVTLRCSPRSGDLSVYWYQQSLDQGLQFLIQYYNGEERAKGNILERFSAQQFPDLHSELNLSSLELGDSALYFCASSVVGGKGSTEAFFGQGTRLTVV.

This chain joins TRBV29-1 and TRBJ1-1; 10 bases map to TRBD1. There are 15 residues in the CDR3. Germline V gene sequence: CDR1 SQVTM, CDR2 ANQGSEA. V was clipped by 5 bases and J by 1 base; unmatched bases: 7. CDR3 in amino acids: CSVKRTGGANTEAFF. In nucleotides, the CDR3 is TGCAGCGTTAAAAGGACAGGGGGTGCGAACACTGAAGCTTTCTTT. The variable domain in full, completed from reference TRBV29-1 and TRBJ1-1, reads SAVISQKPSRDICQRGTSLTIQCQVDSQVTMMFWYRQQPGQSLTLIATANQGSEATYESGFVIDKFPISRPNLTFSTLTVSNMSPEDSSIYLCSVKRTGGANTEAFFGQGTRLTVV.

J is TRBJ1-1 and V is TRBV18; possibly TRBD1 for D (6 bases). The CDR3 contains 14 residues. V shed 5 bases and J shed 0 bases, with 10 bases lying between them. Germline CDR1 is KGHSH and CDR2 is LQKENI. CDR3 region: CASSGQGMNTEAFF. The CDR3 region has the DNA TGTGCCAGCTCAGGCCAGGGGATGAACACTGAAGCTTTCTTT.

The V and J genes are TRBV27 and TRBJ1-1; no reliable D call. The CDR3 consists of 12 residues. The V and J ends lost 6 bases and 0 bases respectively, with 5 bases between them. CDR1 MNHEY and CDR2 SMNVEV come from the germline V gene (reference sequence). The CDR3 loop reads CASRQLNTEAFF. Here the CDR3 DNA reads TGTGCCAGCAGACAGTTGAACACTGAAGCTTTCTTT.

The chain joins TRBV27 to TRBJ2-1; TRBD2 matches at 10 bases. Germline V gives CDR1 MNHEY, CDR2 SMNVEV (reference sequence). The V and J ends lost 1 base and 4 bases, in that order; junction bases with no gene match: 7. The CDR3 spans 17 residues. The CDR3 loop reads CASSLFQREGLYNEQFF. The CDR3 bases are TGTGCCAGCAGTTTATTCCAGCGGGAGGGCCTATACAATGAGCAGTTCTTC.

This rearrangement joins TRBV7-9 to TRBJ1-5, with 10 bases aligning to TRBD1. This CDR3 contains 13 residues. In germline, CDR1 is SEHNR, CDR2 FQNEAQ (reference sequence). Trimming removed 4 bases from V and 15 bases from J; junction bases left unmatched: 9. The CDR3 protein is CASSSGQGEGVHF. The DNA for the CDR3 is TGTGCCAGCAGCTCTGGACAGGGGGAGGGTGTGCATTTT.

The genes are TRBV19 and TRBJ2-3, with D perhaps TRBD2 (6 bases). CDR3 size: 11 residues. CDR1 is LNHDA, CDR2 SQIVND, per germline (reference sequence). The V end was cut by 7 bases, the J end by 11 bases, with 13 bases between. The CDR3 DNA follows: TGTGCCAGTACCGCGGAGACTAGGCAGTATTTT. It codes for CASTAETRQYF. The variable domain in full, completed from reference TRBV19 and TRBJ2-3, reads DGGITQSPKYLFRKEGQNVTLSCEQNLNHDAMYWYRQDPGQGLRLIYYSQIVNDFQKGDIAEGYSVSREKKESFPLTVTSAQKNPTAFYLCASTAETRQYFGPGTRLTVL.

In nucleotides, the CDR3 is TGTGCTAGTGGCCACCAAAAACAGGGAACCTCTTATAATTCACCCCTCCACTTT. This codes for CASGHQKQGTSYNSPLHF. The rearrangement joins TRBV12-5 to TRBJ1-6, with a tentative D call TRBD1 (6 bases). This CDR3 contains 18 residues. V was shortened by 6 bases and J by 4 bases, with 22 bases between the two germline ends. Germline V gene data show CDR1 as LGHNT and CDR2 as FRNRAP.

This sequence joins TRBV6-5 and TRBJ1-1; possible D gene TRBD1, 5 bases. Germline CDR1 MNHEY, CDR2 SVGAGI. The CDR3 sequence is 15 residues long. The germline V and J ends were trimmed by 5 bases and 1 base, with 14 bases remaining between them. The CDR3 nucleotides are TGTGCCAGCAGTCCCCGGACGGGGGGGAACACTGAAGCTTTCTTT. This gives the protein CASSPRTGGNTEAFF.

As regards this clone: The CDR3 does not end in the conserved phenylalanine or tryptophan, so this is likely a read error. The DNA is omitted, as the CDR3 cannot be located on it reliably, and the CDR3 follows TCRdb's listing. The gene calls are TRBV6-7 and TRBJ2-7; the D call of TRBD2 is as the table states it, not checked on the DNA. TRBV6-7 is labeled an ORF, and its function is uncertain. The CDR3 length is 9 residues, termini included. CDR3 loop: CASSHRGVT.

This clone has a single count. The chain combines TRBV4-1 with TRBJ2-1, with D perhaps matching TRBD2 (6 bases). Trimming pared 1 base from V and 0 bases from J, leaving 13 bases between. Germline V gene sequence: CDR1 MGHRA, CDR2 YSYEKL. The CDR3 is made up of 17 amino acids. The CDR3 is CASSQVGGRSSYNEQFF. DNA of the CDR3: TGCGCCAGCAGCCAAGTGGGAGGAAGGAGCTCCTACAATGAGCAGTTCTTC.

For the CDR3, the DNA is TGCGCCAGCTCACCGGAGCTAGCGGGACTCTCCTACGAGCAGTACTTC. This translates into CASSPELAGLSYEQYF. The V and J genes are TRBV5-1 and TRBJ2-7; 9 bases align to TRBD2. The J segment lost 0 bases and the V segment lost 7 bases, leaving 11 bases of the junction unmatched. The CDR3 sequence is 16 residues long. The germline CDR1 and CDR2 sequences are SGHRS and YFSETQ.

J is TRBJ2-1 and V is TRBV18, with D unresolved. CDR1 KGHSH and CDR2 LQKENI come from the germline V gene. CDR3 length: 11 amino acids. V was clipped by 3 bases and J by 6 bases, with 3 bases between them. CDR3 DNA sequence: TGTGCCAGCTCACCCGTCAATGAGCAGTTCTTC. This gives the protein CASSPVNEQFF.